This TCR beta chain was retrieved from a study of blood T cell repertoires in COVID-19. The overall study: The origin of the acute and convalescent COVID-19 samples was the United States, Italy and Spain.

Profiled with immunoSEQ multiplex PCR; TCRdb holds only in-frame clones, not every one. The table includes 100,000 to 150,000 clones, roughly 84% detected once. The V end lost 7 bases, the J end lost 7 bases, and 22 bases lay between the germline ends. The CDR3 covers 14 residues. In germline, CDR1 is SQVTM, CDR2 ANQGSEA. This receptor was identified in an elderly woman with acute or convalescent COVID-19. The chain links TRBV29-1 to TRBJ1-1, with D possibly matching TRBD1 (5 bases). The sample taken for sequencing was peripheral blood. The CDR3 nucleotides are TGCAGCGGAAAGACAGCAGCTTGGGCGAATGAAGCTTTCTTT. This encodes CSGKTAAWANEAFF.